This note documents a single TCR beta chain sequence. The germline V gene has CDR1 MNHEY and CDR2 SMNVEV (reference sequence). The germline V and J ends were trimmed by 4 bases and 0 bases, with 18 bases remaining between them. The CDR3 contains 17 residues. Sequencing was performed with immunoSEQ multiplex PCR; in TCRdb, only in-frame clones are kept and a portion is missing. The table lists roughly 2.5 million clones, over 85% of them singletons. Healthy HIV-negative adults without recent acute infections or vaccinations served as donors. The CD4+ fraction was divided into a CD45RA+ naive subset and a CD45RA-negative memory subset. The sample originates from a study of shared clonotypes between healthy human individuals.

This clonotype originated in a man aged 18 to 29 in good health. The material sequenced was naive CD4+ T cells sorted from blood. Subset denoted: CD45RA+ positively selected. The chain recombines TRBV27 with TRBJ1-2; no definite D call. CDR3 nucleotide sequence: TGTGCCAGCAGTTCTACGTCTAAGAAAACCGCTAACTATGGCTACACCTTC. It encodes CASSSTSKKTANYGYTF.